This TCR beta chain was obtained from a study of T cell responses to AZD1222 COVID-19 vaccine. V lost 5 bases to trimming and J lost 3 bases, with 4 bases between them. The CDR3 is 11 residues long. CDR1 SGHVS and CDR2 FQNEAQ come from the germline V gene. Method: immunoSEQ multiplex PCR; TCRdb's copy keeps in-frame clones and lacks some. The data show about 160,000 clones, around 89% seen once. The chain couples TRBV7-8 to TRBJ1-2; unclear D gene. Here the sequenced sample was peripheral blood, taken on day 0 of AZD1222 vaccination. The source is an adult in good health. The CDR3, as DNA: TGTGCCAGCAGCCTCCACTATGGCTACACCTTC. Protein: CASSLHYGYTF. Full variable domain (rest looked up from reference TRBV7-8 and TRBJ1-2): GAGVSQSPRYKVAKRGQDVALRCDPISGHVSLFWYQQALGQGPEFLTYFQNEAQLDKSGLPSDRFFAERPEGSVSTLKIQRTQQEDSAVYLCASSLHYGYTFGSGTRLTVV.